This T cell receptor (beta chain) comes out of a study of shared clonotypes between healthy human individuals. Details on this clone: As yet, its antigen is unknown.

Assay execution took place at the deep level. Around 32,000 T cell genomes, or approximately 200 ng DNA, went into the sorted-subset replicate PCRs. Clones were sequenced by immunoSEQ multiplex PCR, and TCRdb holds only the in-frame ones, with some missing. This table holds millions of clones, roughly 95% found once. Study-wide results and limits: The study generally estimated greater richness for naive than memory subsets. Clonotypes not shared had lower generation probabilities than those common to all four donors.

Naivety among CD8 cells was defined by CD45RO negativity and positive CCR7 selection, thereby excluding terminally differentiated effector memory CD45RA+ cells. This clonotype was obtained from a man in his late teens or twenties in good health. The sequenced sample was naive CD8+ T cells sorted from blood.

CDR3 DNA sequence: TGTGCCAGCAGCGTAGGAGGGACTAGCGTAGTCACTGAGCAGTTCTTC. Its translation is CASSVGGTSVVTEQFF. The chain recombines TRBV9 with TRBJ2-1; 10 bases agree with TRBD2. The V and J ends lost 0 bases and 9 bases, in that order; junction bases with no gene match: 9. This CDR3 has 16 amino acids. Germline values: CDR1 SGDLS, CDR2 YYNGEE.